Listed below are T cell receptor beta chains from one sample, sequenced in a study of T cell repertoires in cytomegalovirus infection. These TCRs' antigens remain unknown. TCRdb redid the calling of the reads with MiXCR, one entry per CDR3 protein. Altogether around 300,000 distinct CDR3 sequences are present, around 25% being singletons, with the ten largest covering about 14%. The sequences come from cultured PBMCs, collected from culture after CMV antigen stimulation. The origin of the receptors is a human donor in good health (CMV status not recorded). Some clones in this sample may be carry-over from other donors' samples. Each CDR3 is given with its conserved first and last residue. D genes are given only for firm matches. Rows give clone size only sometimes, using once, few, many, or a class for an expanded clone.

>TRBD1|TRBV27|TRBJ2-7|few
CASSPGTGRINYEQYF
TGTGCCAGCAGTCCAGGGACAGGGAGGATAAACTACGAGCAGTACTTC
>TRBD2|TRBV4-3|TRBJ2-1|few
CASSQGTGGEQFF
TGCGCCAGCAGCCAAGGAACGGGAGGAGAGCAGTTCTTC
>-|TRBV4-3|TRBJ2-6|-
CASSRRAYYTSGANVLTF
TGCGCCAGCAGCCGGCGGGCCTATTACACCTCTGGGGCCAACGTCCTGACTTTC
>TRBD1|TRBV9|TRBJ2-2|-
CASSARDRRGPGELFF
TGTGCCAGCAGCGCAAGGGACAGGAGGGGACCCGGGGAGCTGTTTTTT
>-|TRBV29-1|TRBJ2-4|many
CSVVSSIGPTEGKNIQYF
TGCAGCGTTGTATCGTCCATCGGCCCGACTGAAGGCAAAAACATTCAGTACTTC
>TRBD1|TRBV10-3|TRBJ1-2|-
CAISPGTGYGYTF
TGTGCCATCAGTCCCGGGACAGGCTATGGCTACACCTTC
>TRBD1|TRBV27|TRBJ2-1|-
CASGKPQGSYNEQFF
TGTGCCAGCGGAAAGCCACAGGGGAGCTACAATGAGCAGTTCTTC
>TRBD1|TRBV2|TRBJ2-6|few
CASSGTGGAGANVLTF
TGTGCCAGCAGTGGGACAGGGGGCGCTGGGGCCAACGTCCTGACTTTC
>-|TRBV5-1|TRBJ2-1|few
CASSEDRVSYNEQFF
TGCGCCAGCAGCGAGGACAGAGTTTCTTACAATGAGCAGTTCTTC
>TRBD1|TRBV12-3/TRBV12-4|TRBJ1-1|-
CASSDDRAEAFF
TGTGCCAGCAGTGACGACAGGGCTGAAGCTTTCTTT
>TRBD1|TRBV28|TRBJ2-2|few
CASSLSGQGTGELFF
TGTGCCAGCAGTTTATCGGGACAGGGGACCGGGGAGCTGTTTTTT
>TRBD2|TRBV12-3/TRBV12-4|TRBJ2-5|-
CASSLGASGRLQETQYF
TGTGCCAGCAGTTTAGGGGCTAGCGGGAGGCTACAAGAGACCCAGTACTTC
>TRBD2|TRBV20-1|TRBJ2-1|few
CSASASGNHNEQFF
TGCAGTGCTAGTGCCAGCGGGAATCACAATGAGCAGTTCTTC
>-|TRBV11-3|TRBJ1-1|many
CASSRGWEKGQMNTEAFF
TGTGCCAGCAGCCGTGGGTGGGAGAAGGGCCAAATGAACACTGAAGCTTTCTTT
>TRBD2|TRBV6-1|TRBJ2-7|-
CASSFRTSGMSYEQYF
TGTGCCAGCAGTTTCCGGACTAGCGGGATGTCCTACGAGCAGTACTTC
>-|TRBV28|TRBJ1-5|few
CASSLSGTPLQPQHF
TGTGCCAGCAGTTTATCAGGAACCCCACTTCAGCCCCAGCATTTT
>-|TRBV2|TRBJ1-1|-
CASGLLNTEAFF
TGTGCCAGCGGATTACTGAACACTGAAGCTTTCTTT
>TRBD1|TRBV19|TRBJ2-1|-
CASSSGTGNRNEQFF
TGTGCCAGTAGTTCTGGGACAGGGAATAGGAATGAGCAGTTCTTC
>-|TRBV6-1|TRBJ1-1|few
CASSGRIGGINTEAFF
TGTGCCAGCAGTGGACGGATCGGGGGGATCAACACTGAAGCTTTCTTT
>-|TRBV7-8|TRBJ2-2|many
CASSLALWDTGELFF
TGTGCCAGCAGCCTCGCCCTGTGGGACACCGGGGAGCTGTTTTTT
>-|TRBV19|TRBJ1-2|-
CASSPPGTKDNYGYTF
TGTGCCAGTAGTCCCCCGGGGACGAAGGATAACTATGGCTACACCTTC
>-|TRBV7-2|TRBJ2-7|many
CASSLFPHYEQYF
TGTGCCAGCAGCTTATTCCCGCACTACGAGCAGTACTTC
>-|TRBV7-2|TRBJ2-5|few
CASSRPKLGLGETQYF
TGTGCCAGCAGCCGCCCTAAACTGGGACTTGGGGAGACCCAGTACTTC
>-|TRBV7-8|TRBJ1-5|few
CASTRESGWGNQPQHF
TGTGCCAGCACCCGAGAATCAGGCTGGGGCAATCAGCCCCAGCATTTT
>TRBD1|TRBV18|TRBJ2-1|-
CASSPPGGEGNEQFF
TGTGCCAGCTCACCACCAGGGGGCGAAGGAAATGAGCAGTTCTTC
>-|TRBV5-1|TRBJ1-1|-
CASSLRASNTEAFF
TGCGCCAGCAGCTTGCGGGCTTCGAACACTGAAGCTTTCTTT
>-|TRBV7-2|TRBJ2-7|many
CASSLDLGRSYEQYF
TGTGCCAGCAGCCTGGACTTGGGGAGATCCTACGAGCAGTACTTC
>TRBD2|TRBV6-2/TRBV6-3|TRBJ2-1|few
CASTSFNLSGLAGSGFSEQFF
TGTGCCAGCACTTCTTTCAACCTCAGCGGCCTAGCGGGATCCGGTTTCAGTGAGCAGTTCTTC
>-|TRBV11-3|TRBJ1-1|-
CASSFEGSLLNTEAFF
TGTGCCAGCAGCTTTGAGGGGTCCCTTCTGAACACTGAAGCTTTCTTT
>-|TRBV12-3/TRBV12-4|TRBJ1-6|few
CASSLRHNSYNSPLHF
TGTGCCAGCAGTTTACGACACAACTCCTATAATTCACCCCTCCACTTT
>TRBD1|TRBV6-2/TRBV6-3|TRBJ2-4|-
CASRDGQGNIQYF
TGTGCCAGCAGAGACGGACAGGGAAACATTCAGTACTTC